These T cell receptor beta chains were read from a single sample in a study of OX40 agonist ivuxolimab in advanced cancers. Libraries were prepared by immunoSEQ multiplex PCR; TCRdb keeps only in-frame clonotypes and omits some of them. The table records over 45,000 clones, about 83% of them present only once. The starting material was CD4+ or CD8+ T cells sorted from blood, obtained in a trial of the OX40 agonist ivuxolimab. The source is an adult with an advanced solid tumor such as melanoma, head and neck, liver or kidney cancer. Each CDR3 is given with its conserved first and last residue. A D gene is named only where the DNA matches it firmly. Not all rows give a size; the values are once, few, many and, for expanded clones, a class.

clone_size: -; d_call: -; v_call: TRBV19; j_call: TRBJ2-3; cdr3_aa: CASSSTGTGSTDTQYF; cdr3_nt: TGTGCCAGTAGTTCCACCGGGACGGGATCCACAGATACGCAGTATTTT
clone_size: -; d_call: TRBD1; v_call: TRBV5-1; j_call: TRBJ1-2; cdr3_aa: CASRTGGYGYTF; cdr3_nt: TGCGCCAGCAGGACAGGGGGCTATGGCTACACCTTC
clone_size: -; d_call: -; v_call: TRBV13; j_call: TRBJ1-2; cdr3_aa: CASSLGVGKDYGYTF; cdr3_nt: TGTGCCAGCAGCTTAGGTGTGGGAAAGGACTATGGCTACACCTTC
clone_size: -; d_call: TRBD2; v_call: TRBV7-2; j_call: TRBJ2-7; cdr3_aa: CASSPSGTGNYEQYF; cdr3_nt: TGTGCCAGCAGTCCTAGCGGGACTGGAAACTACGAGCAGTACTTC
clone_size: -; d_call: -; v_call: TRBV15; j_call: TRBJ2-7; cdr3_aa: CATSTGLLGEQYF; cdr3_nt: TGTGCCACCAGTACGGGCCTATTAGGCGAGCAGTACTTC
clone_size: -; d_call: -; v_call: TRBV2; j_call: TRBJ1-4; cdr3_aa: CASSDRNEKLFF; cdr3_nt: TGTGCCAGCAGTGACAGAAATGAAAAACTGTTTTTT
clone_size: few; d_call: -; v_call: TRBV5-6; j_call: TRBJ2-5; cdr3_aa: CASSYGSLETQYF; cdr3_nt: TGTGCCAGCAGCTACGGGAGTCTGGAGACCCAGTACTTC
clone_size: -; d_call: -; v_call: TRBV6-1; j_call: TRBJ2-7; cdr3_aa: CASSELGGNYEQYF; cdr3_nt: TGTGCCAGCAGTGAATTGGGGGGAAACTACGAGCAGTACTTC
clone_size: -; d_call: -; v_call: TRBV5-1; j_call: TRBJ2-7; cdr3_aa: CASSPTSTTGPSSYEQYF; cdr3_nt: TGCGCCAGCAGCCCGACCTCTACCACAGGGCCCAGCTCCTACGAGCAGTACTTC
clone_size: -; d_call: TRBD2; v_call: TRBV11-2; j_call: TRBJ2-2; cdr3_aa: CASSFSSSGGSGELFF; cdr3_nt: TGTGCCAGCAGCTTTTCTTCCAGCGGGGGTAGCGGGGAGCTGTTTTTT
clone_size: -; d_call: -; v_call: TRBV5-1; j_call: TRBJ2-7; cdr3_aa: CASSSRNYEQYF; cdr3_nt: TGCGCCAGCAGCTCCCGCAACTACGAGCAGTACTTC
clone_size: -; d_call: -; v_call: TRBV19; j_call: TRBJ1-2; cdr3_aa: CASSINQPPGGYTF; cdr3_nt: TGTGCCAGTAGTATAAATCAGCCCCCGGGAGGCTACACCTTC
clone_size: -; d_call: -; v_call: TRBV29-1; j_call: TRBJ1-2; cdr3_aa: CSVDGQLYGYTF; cdr3_nt: TGCAGCGTTGATGGGCAGCTCTATGGCTACACCTTC
clone_size: once; d_call: TRBD1; v_call: TRBV14; j_call: TRBJ1-2; cdr3_aa: CASSRDRGNYGYTF; cdr3_nt: TGTGCCAGCAGCCGCGACAGGGGGAACTATGGCTACACCTTC
clone_size: -; d_call: -; v_call: TRBV19; j_call: TRBJ2-4; cdr3_aa: CASRRDHKNIQYF; cdr3_nt: TGTGCCAGTAGGCGGGACCACAAAAACATTCAGTACTTC
clone_size: -; d_call: TRBD1; v_call: TRBV18; j_call: TRBJ1-6; cdr3_aa: CASSRDRGNSPLHF; cdr3_nt: TGTGCCAGCTCACGGGACAGGGGAAATTCACCCCTCCACTTT
clone_size: -; d_call: -; v_call: TRBV19; j_call: TRBJ1-2; cdr3_aa: CASRRDEVIAGYTF; cdr3_nt: TGTGCCTCAAGAAGGGACGAGGTGATCGCTGGCTACACCTTC
clone_size: -; d_call: -; v_call: TRBV2; j_call: TRBJ2-1; cdr3_aa: CASSKDQVSYNEQFF; cdr3_nt: TGTGCCAGCAGTAAGGATCAAGTGTCCTACAATGAGCAGTTCTTC
clone_size: -; d_call: -; v_call: TRBV6-6; j_call: TRBJ1-4; cdr3_aa: CASSYSSEKLFF; cdr3_nt: TGTGCCAGCAGTTATTCGAGTGAAAAACTGTTTTTT
clone_size: -; d_call: TRBD1; v_call: TRBV29-1; j_call: TRBJ1-1; cdr3_aa: CSGRSTGGRTEAFF; cdr3_nt: TGCAGCGGCCGATCGACAGGGGGAAGAACTGAAGCTTTCTTT
clone_size: few; d_call: -; v_call: TRBV7-7; j_call: TRBJ1-1; cdr3_aa: CASSLAWNTEAFF; cdr3_nt: TGTGCTAGCAGCTTAGCCTGGAACACTGAAGCTTTCTTT
clone_size: -; d_call: -; v_call: TRBV19; j_call: TRBJ2-2; cdr3_aa: CASRDRPGELFF; cdr3_nt: TGTGCCAGTAGGGACCGTCCCGGGGAGCTGTTTTTT
clone_size: -; d_call: TRBD1; v_call: TRBV7-6; j_call: TRBJ1-6; cdr3_aa: CASSPGTGGGSPLHF; cdr3_nt: TGTGCCAGCAGCCCTGGGACAGGGGGGGGATCACCCCTCCACTTT
clone_size: -; d_call: -; v_call: TRBV14; j_call: TRBJ1-2; cdr3_aa: CASSQDAPLRSYGYTF; cdr3_nt: TGTGCCAGCAGCCAAGATGCCCCATTGAGGAGCTATGGCTACACCTTC